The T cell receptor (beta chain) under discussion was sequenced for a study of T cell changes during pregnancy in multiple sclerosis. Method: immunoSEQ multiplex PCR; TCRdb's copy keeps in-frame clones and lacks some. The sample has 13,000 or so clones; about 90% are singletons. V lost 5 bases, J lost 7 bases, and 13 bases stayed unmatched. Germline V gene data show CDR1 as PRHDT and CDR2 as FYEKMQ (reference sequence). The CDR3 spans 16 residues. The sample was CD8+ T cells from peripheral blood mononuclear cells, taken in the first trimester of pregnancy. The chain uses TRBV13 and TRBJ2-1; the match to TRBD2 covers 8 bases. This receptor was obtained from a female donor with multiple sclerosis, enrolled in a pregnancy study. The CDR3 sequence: CASSPPGSGAVNEQFF. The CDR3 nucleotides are TGTGCCAGCAGCCCCCCAGGTAGCGGGGCGGTAAATGAGCAGTTCTTC.